What follows describes a single T cell receptor beta chain. Its antigen is unidentified. Using its own MiXCR run on the PCR reads, TCRdb lists one record per CDR3 protein. The sample holds about 640,000 distinct CDR3 sequences, approximately 20% seen once. This specimen belongs to a study of molecular identifiers for immune sequencing clone quantification. The V gene's germline CDR1 is SQVTM and CDR2 ANQGSEA. V lost 4 bases to trimming and J lost 0 bases; unmatched junction nucleotides: 4. The CDR3 spans 16 residues. The study's findings and limits: In cases of identical TCR molecules sharing a barcode, highly expanded clone sizes could be underestimated. Spiked Jurkat TCR RNA equivalent to one cell reportedly surfaced among approximately 1.1 million naive cells.

The chain combines TRBV29-1 with TRBJ2-4; 12 bases match TRBD2. Sequences were obtained from naive CD8+ T cells from blood, with Jurkat cell RNA spiked in. Subset defined: FACS-sorted CD8+CD4-CCR7+CD45RA+ naive T cells. This clonotype was sampled from a human donor in good health. Some libraries in this study had Jurkat cell RNA spiked in. CDR3 bases: TGCAGCGTTGTTGGACTAGCGGGGAGAGCCAAAAACATTCAGTACTTC. It is translated as CSVVGLAGRAKNIQYF.